This T cell receptor beta chain was recorded in a study of T cells in Graves' hyperthyroidism and ophthalmopathy. CDR3 size: 14 residues. J was trimmed by 4 bases and V by 6 bases; bases with no gene match: 4. CDR1 and CDR2 (germline): MNHNS, SASEGT. Using RNA transcripts as the source, TCR beta CDR3 regions were amplified. HTBI primers drove first-round RT-PCR of the TCR CDR3. A single record per CDR3 protein comes from TCRdb applying MiXCR to the multiplex PCR reads. Among approximately 600,000 distinct CDR3 sequences listed, roughly 14% were seen once. This clonotype has a count of ten or more. The sequenced sample was blood. The TCR comes from a woman in her thirties or forties with Graves' ophthalmopathy. The chain employs TRBV6-1 and TRBJ2-2; 8 positions match TRBD2. The CDR3 DNA reads as TGTGCCAGCAGCGTTAGCGGGACCACCGGGGAGCTGTTTTTT. Translating gives CASSVSGTTGELFF.